This T cell receptor beta chain was sequenced for a study of blood T cells in healthy people across ages. Findings and limits, study-wide: With unsorted PBMCs, a conclusive comparison of naive versus antigen-experienced cells was not possible.

It was with a sample-barcoded 5' primer and a J-beta primer mix that a second PCR of roughly 7 to 12 cycles was run. Each cDNA molecule received a tag from a template-switch adaptor that had 12 random nucleotides. Each CDR3 protein is one row after TCRdb ran MiXCR on the 5' RACE reads. The table has about 780,000 distinct CDR3 sequences, around half seen once. Investigators took approximately 9.4 milliliters of peripheral blood from every donor. Isolation recovered at least 6.5 million PBMCs from every sample. A word on this clonotype: The antigen remains undetermined.

Trimming shortened V by 6 bases and J by 3 bases, and 16 bases separated the two germline ends. CDR3 size: 15 residues. The origin of this receptor is a man at least 80 years old in good health. Material: blood. J is TRBJ2-3 and V is TRBV12-3 or TRBV12-4; no clear D. This CDR3 reads CASRGGQTDTDTQYF. CDR3 coding DNA: TGTGCCAGCAGGGGTGGCCAAACCGATACAGATACGCAGTATTTT.